This TCR beta chain derives from a study of T cells in Graves' hyperthyroidism and ophthalmopathy. Study-level points and caveats: A 13 V-J model separated ophthalmopathy from stable hyperthyroidism.

The study excluded patients with uncontrolled infection, other autoimmune disease, pregnancy or lactation. Germline V lookup: CDR1 MNHEY, CDR2 SMNVEV (reference sequence). V lost 3 bases and J 2 bases, leaving 11 bases between the germline ends. This CDR3 contains 14 residues. The source material, RNA transcripts, was used to amplify TCR beta CDR3 regions. First-round RT-PCR of the TCR CDR3 relied on the HTBI primer set. TCRdb reprocessed the multiplex PCR reads via MiXCR and lists one record per CDR3 protein. The table lists 350,000 to 400,000 distinct CDR3 sequences, about 18% of them singletons. There are many counts of this clonotype. Its antigen is undetermined.

The V call is TRBV27, the J call TRBJ2-7; D may be TRBD2 (5 bases). This TCR was sampled from a woman in her late teens or twenties with Graves' hyperthyroidism. Material: blood. The CDR3, as DNA: TGTGCCAGCAGTTTCGCCAGCGGTGCCTACGAGCAGTACTTC. This translates into CASSFASGAYEQYF.